What follows are 23 T cell receptor beta chains derived from one specimen sequenced in a study of neurological immune-mediated disorders. TCRdb re-called the 5' RACE reads with MiXCR, one entry per CDR3 protein. Among roughly 70,000 distinct CDR3 sequences, roughly 3.9% were seen once, and the ten largest hold under 1.5%. The sequenced sample was PBMCs. The receptors derive from a man aged 25-40 years with multiple sclerosis.

By proportion, this clonotype is medium-sized. Sequence at one end of the junction differs from germline and may be a read error. The rearrangement links TRBV5-1 to TRBJ2-1; D not certain. The germline CDR1 and CDR2 sequences are SGHRS and YFSETQ. CDR3 length: 13 residues. This CDR3 is CASSLGLYNEQFF. The CDR3 nucleotides are TGTGCCAGCAGTTTGGGTCTCTACAATGAGCAGTTCTTC.

In this sample, this clonotype turned up many times. The chain combines TRBV15 with TRBJ1-2, with 8 positions matching TRBD1. The CDR3 runs to 15 residues. J lost 2 bases, V lost 5 bases, and 7 bases had no gene match. Per the germline V gene, CDR1 is LNHNV and CDR2 is YYDKDF (reference sequence). The CDR3 DNA follows: TGTGCCACCAGCGAAAATAACAGGGGGAACTATGGCTACACCTTC. Its protein is CATSENNRGNYGYTF. Full variable domain (outside the CDR3, taken from reference TRBV15 and TRBJ1-2): DAMVIQNPRYQVTQFGKPVTLSCSQTLNHNVMYWYQQKSSQAPKLLFHYYDKDFNNEADTPDNFQSRRPNTSFCFLDIRSPGLGDTAMYLCATSENNRGNYGYTFGSGTRLTVV.

This clonotype came up many times. The gene calls are TRBV5-1 and TRBJ1-1; D gene ambiguous. In germline, CDR1 is SGHRS, CDR2 YFSETQ. This CDR3 has 15 residues. The ends were cut back, 2 bases at V and 1 base at J, with 12 bases in the middle. CDR3 sequence (DNA): TGCGCCAGCAGCTTCTCGCAGGCAGCGAACACTGAAGCTTTCTTT. Translated: CASSFSQAANTEAFF.

This clonotype has ten or more counts. The chain links TRBV6-5 to TRBJ2-7, with TRBD1 identical over 9 bases. Germline CDR1 MNHEY, CDR2 SVGAGI. The CDR3 runs to 13 residues. Germline trimming cut 7 bases from V and 9 bases from J; bases unmatched to any gene: 10. CDR3 loop: CASNSGQGRVQYF. In nucleotides, the CDR3 is TGTGCCAGCAACTCTGGACAGGGGCGAGTGCAGTACTTC.

This clonotype was seen at least ten times. This chain uses TRBV7-8 with TRBJ2-5, with TRBD2 identical over 7 bases. Unmatched junction bases numbered 11, after V lost 5 bases and J lost 5 bases. The germline V gene has CDR1 SGHVS and CDR2 FQNEAQ. CDR3 length: 15 residues. CDR3 bases: TGTGCCAGCAGCGCCTGGACTAGGAGTCAGGAGACCCAGTACTTC. Protein product: CASSAWTRSQETQYF.

This clonotype was counted at least ten times. The chain uses TRBV14 and TRBJ2-3; 9 bases map to TRBD2. Per the germline V gene, CDR1 is SGHDN and CDR2 is FVKESK. The trim removed 8 bases at V and 2 bases at J, leaving 8 bases unmatched. The CDR3 loop spans 15 amino acids. This chain's CDR3 is CASAVAGALTDTQYF. DNA of the CDR3: TGTGCCAGCGCGGTAGCGGGGGCTCTCACAGATACGCAGTATTTT.

This clonotype was counted at least ten times. The chain joins TRBV25-1 to TRBJ2-2; D may match TRBD1 or TRBD2 (5 bases each). The CDR3 runs to 12 residues. Trimming took off 7 bases at V and 7 bases at J, with 10 bases between the two ends. Germline V gene data show CDR1 as MGHDK and CDR2 as SYGVNS. CDR3 region: CASTGPHGELFF. The DNA of the CDR3 is TGTGCCAGCACGGGGCCCCACGGGGAGCTGTTTTTT.

This clonotype was counted between two and nine times. At one end the junction does not follow the germline gene, possibly because of a read error. This chain uses TRBV12-3 or TRBV12-4 with TRBJ1-6, with no clear D. The CDR3 extends over 12 amino acids. Here the CDR3 DNA reads TGTGCCAGCAGTTTTCAAGGATCACCCCTCAACTTT. This codes for CASSFQGSPLNF.

In regard to this clonotype: This may arise from a read error, as a much more abundant clone is one base away. The chain recombines TRBV20-1 with TRBJ2-3, with 15 nucleotides matching TRBD2. Per the germline V gene, CDR1 is DFQATT and CDR2 is SNEGSKA (reference sequence). Trimming cost V 5 bases and J 5 bases; bases outside gene matches: 5. This CDR3 region has 15 residues. CDR3: CSAGLAGGTLDTQYF. The CDR3 nucleotides read TGCAGTGCTGGACTAGCGGGGGGGACATTAGATACGCAGTATTTT.

This clonotype was seen repeatedly, ten times or more. One junction end does not reproduce the germline sequence, and a read error may be involved. The V call is TRBV20-1, the J call TRBJ1-5, with D possibly matching TRBD1 (6 bases). This CDR3 contains 13 residues. CDR1 and CDR2 from the germline V gene are DFQATT and SNEGSKA (reference sequence). The CDR3 loop is CSARTDSNQPQNF. The CDR3 DNA reads TGCAGTGCCAGGACAGATAGCAATCAGCCCCAGAATTTT.

This clonotype was recorded many times. The CDR3 reads CASSDLGHSTDTQYF. The DNA for the CDR3 is TGTGCCAGCAGCGATCTAGGACACAGCACAGATACGCAGTATTTT. The rearrangement joins TRBV9 to TRBJ2-3, with D perhaps matching TRBD1 (5 bases). The CDR3 runs to 15 residues. The ends were cut back, 3 bases at V and 0 bases at J, with 11 bases in the middle. Germline-derived CDR1 and CDR2 are SGDLS and YYNGEE.

This clonotype has ten or more counts. The chain couples TRBV20-1 to TRBJ2-3, with a weak D call TRBD2 (5 bases). V was trimmed by 6 bases and J by 0 bases, leaving 10 bases between them. This CDR3 comprises 13 residues. CDR1 and CDR2 (germline): DFQATT, SNEGSKA (reference sequence). This CDR3 reads CSAARTSTDTQYF. CDR3 DNA: TGCAGTGCGGCTAGGACTAGCACAGATACGCAGTATTTT.

This clonotype has at least ten counts. This chain links TRBV20-1 with TRBJ2-1; TRBD1 or TRBD2 may be the D gene (5 bases each). With 3 bases removed from V and 8 bases from J, the gap between germline ends came to 11 bases. The CDR3 is 12 amino acids. Germline assignment: CDR1 DFQATT and CDR2 SNEGSKA (reference sequence). As DNA, the CDR3 is TGCAGTGCTAGGGGGGTTGTCGATGAGCAGTTCTTC. This codes for CSARGVVDEQFF.

This clonotype was found many times. The chain employs TRBV6-1 and TRBJ1-5; D gene ambiguous. The CDR3 spans 14 residues. From germline, CDR1 is MNHNS and CDR2 SASEGT. Trimming removed 2 bases at V and 7 bases at J, with 12 bases between. CDR3 coding DNA: TGTGCCAGCAGTGAATTAGTTTCTGGCCAGCCCCAGCATTTT. Encoded protein: CASSELVSGQPQHF.

Notes on this clonotype: This may be a read error: a much more frequent sequence differs by one nucleotide. The chain is built from TRBV4-1 and TRBJ2-5, with D possibly matching TRBD1 (6 bases). The germline gives CDR1 MGHRA, CDR2 YSYEKL. The V and J ends lost 4 bases and 2 bases respectively, with 17 bases between them. The CDR3 spans 16 residues. CDR3 residues: CASSLGSVGAQETQYF. The CDR3 DNA reads TGCGCCAGCAGCCTTGGTAGCGTGGGGGCACAAGAGACCCAGTACTTC.

This chain links TRBV5-1 with TRBJ1-4, with unresolved D. The V and J ends lost 0 bases and 0 bases respectively, with 12 bases between them. CDR3 size: 17 residues. Germline V gives CDR1 SGHRS, CDR2 YFSETQ. The CDR3 reads CASSLGRTNPTNEKLFF. The CDR3 DNA is TGCGCCAGCAGCTTGGGAAGGACTAACCCAACTAATGAAAAACTGTTTTTT.

On this clonotype: This may be a read error, as it is one base from a much larger clone. J is TRBJ2-2 and V is TRBV15; no firm D call. Germline V gene sequence: CDR1 LNHNV, CDR2 YYDKDF (reference sequence). This CDR3 has 12 residues. The DNA for the CDR3 is TGTGCCATCAGCAGAGCGACCGGGGAGCTGTTTTTT. This translates into CAISRATGELFF.

This clonotype was observed many times. V and J are TRBV12-3 or TRBV12-4 and TRBJ2-2, with 12 positions matching TRBD2. V dropped 7 bases and J dropped 4; count of bases not matched to a gene: 4. CDR3 length: 15 residues. The CDR3 protein is CASTLGLAGTGELFF. The CDR3 bases are TGTGCCAGCACCCTGGGACTAGCGGGCACCGGGGAGCTGTTTTTT.

This clonotype was counted at least ten times. The V gene is TRBV12-3 or TRBV12-4, the J gene TRBJ2-1; D unclear. The germline V and J ends were trimmed by 2 bases and 10 bases, with 9 bases remaining between them. The CDR3 is 12 residues long. CDR3 nucleotide sequence: TGTGCCAGCAGTTTAAGGTTTGGGGAGCAGTTCTTC. Residues: CASSLRFGEQFF.

This clonotype was picked up many times. The chain employs TRBV20-1 and TRBJ1-1; D is undetermined. The germline V gene has CDR1 DFQATT and CDR2 SNEGSKA (reference sequence). The CDR3 is made up of 13 amino acids. Between the trimmed V and J ends, which lost 6 bases and 6 bases, there was a span of 17 bases. Here the CDR3 reads CSASGPSRAEAFF. CDR3 coding DNA: TGCAGTGCGTCCGGGCCCTCACGAGCTGAAGCTTTCTTT.

The sample holds many counts of this clonotype. V and J are TRBV7-9 and TRBJ1-2; 10 bases fit TRBD1. The CDR3 consists of 14 residues. Germline values: CDR1 SEHNR, CDR2 FQNEAQ (reference sequence). J was trimmed by 7 bases and V by 1 base; bases with no gene match: 3. The CDR3 region is CASSLETGGLGYTF. Here the CDR3 DNA reads TGTGCCAGCAGCTTAGAGACAGGGGGCCTTGGCTACACCTTC.

This clonotype appeared many times. The chain joins TRBV2 to TRBJ1-5; D is ambiguous. This CDR3 is 16 amino acids long. Germline CDR1 and CDR2: SNHLY and FYNNEI. The V end was cut by 0 bases, the J end by 7 bases, with 16 bases between. The CDR3 region is CASSEAQLAGVQPQHF. CDR3 sequence (DNA): TGTGCCAGCAGTGAAGCGCAATTGGCTGGGGTGCAGCCCCAGCATTTT.

The chain recombines TRBV7-2 with TRBJ1-4, with TRBD1 as a possible D gene (5 bases). Trimming removed 2 bases from V and 0 bases from J, with 13 bases in between. The CDR3 length is 17 residues. Germline V gives CDR1 SGHTA, CDR2 FQGNSA. CDR3 amino acids: CASSLQGNGPTNEKLFF. The DNA for the CDR3 is TGTGCCAGCAGCTTACAGGGAAATGGGCCAACTAATGAAAAACTGTTTTTT. The whole variable domain, filled in from reference TRBV7-2 and TRBJ1-4, reads GAGVSQSPSNKVTEKGKDVELRCDPISGHTALYWYRQSLGQGLEFLIYFQGNSAPDKSGLPSDRFSAERTGGSVSTLTIQRTQQEDSAVYLCASSLQGNGPTNEKLFFGSGTQLSVL.